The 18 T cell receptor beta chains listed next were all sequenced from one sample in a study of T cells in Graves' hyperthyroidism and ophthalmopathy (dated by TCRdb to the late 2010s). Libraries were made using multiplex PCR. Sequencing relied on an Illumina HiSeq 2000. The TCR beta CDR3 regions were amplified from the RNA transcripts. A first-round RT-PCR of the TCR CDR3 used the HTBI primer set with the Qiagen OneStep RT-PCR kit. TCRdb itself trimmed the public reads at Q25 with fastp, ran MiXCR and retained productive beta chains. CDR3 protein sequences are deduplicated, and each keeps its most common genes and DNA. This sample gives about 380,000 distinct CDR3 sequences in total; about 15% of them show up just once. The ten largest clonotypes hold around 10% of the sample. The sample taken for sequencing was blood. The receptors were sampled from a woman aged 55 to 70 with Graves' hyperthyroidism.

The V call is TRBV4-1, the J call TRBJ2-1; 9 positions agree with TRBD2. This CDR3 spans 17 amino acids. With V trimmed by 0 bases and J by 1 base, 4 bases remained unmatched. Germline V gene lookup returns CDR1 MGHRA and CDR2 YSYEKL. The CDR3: CASSQDRTSGSYNEQFF. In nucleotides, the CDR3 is TGCGCCAGCAGCCAAGACCGTACTAGCGGGTCCTACAATGAGCAGTTCTTC.

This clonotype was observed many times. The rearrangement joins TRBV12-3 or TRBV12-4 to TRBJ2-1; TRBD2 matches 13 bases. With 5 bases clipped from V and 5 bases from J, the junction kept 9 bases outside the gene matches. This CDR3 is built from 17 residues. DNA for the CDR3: TGTGCCAGCAGTCCCCGGACTAGCGGGAGTCTCGACAATGAGCAGTTCTTC. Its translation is CASSPRTSGSLDNEQFF.

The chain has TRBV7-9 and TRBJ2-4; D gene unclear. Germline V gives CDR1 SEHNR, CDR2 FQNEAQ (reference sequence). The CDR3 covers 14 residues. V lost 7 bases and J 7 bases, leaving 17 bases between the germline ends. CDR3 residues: CASTSEKVDNIQYF. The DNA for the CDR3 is TGTGCCAGCACCTCTGAGAAGGTTGATAACATTCAGTACTTC.

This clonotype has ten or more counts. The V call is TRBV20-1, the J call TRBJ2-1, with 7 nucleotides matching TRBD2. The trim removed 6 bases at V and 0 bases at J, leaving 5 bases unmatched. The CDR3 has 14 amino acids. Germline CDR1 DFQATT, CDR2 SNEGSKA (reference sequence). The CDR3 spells CSAPLAGSYNEQFF. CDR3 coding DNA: TGCAGTGCCCCCTTAGCGGGCTCCTACAATGAGCAGTTCTTC.

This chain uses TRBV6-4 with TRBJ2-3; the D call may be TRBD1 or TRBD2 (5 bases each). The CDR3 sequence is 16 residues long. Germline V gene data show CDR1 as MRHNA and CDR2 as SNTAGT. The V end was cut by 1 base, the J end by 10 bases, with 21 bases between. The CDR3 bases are TGTGCCAGCAGTGACTGTTCCGGGACCGAGGCAACATCGCAGTATTTT. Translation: CASSDCSGTEATSQYF.

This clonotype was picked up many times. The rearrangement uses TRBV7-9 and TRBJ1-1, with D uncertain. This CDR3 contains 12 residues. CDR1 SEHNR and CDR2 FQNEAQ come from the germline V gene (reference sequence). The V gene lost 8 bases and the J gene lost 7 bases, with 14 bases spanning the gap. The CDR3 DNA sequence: TGTGCCAGCCGCGCTATTGGCGATGAAGCTTTCTTT. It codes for CASRAIGDEAFF.

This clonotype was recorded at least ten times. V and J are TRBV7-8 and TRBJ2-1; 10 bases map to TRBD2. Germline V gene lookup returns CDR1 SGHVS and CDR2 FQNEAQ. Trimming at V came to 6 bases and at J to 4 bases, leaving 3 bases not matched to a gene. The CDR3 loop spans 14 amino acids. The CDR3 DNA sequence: TGTGCCAGCAGAGAGCGGGAGGGTTACAATGAGCAGTTCTTC. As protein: CASREREGYNEQFF.

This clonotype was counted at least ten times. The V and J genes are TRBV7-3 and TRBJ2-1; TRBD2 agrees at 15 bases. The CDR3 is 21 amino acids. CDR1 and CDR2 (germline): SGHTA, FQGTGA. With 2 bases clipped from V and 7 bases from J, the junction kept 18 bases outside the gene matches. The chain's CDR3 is CASSLPGGQKGLAGGRNEQFF. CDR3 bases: TGTGCCAGCAGCTTACCCGGCGGACAAAAGGGACTAGCGGGAGGTCGTAATGAGCAGTTCTTC.

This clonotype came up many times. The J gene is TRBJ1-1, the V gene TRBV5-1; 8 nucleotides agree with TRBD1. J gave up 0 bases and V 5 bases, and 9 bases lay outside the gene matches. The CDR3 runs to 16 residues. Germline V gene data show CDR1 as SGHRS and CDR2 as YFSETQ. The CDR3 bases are TGCGCCAGCAGTCCCAGGGGGCCCAGCATGAACACTGAAGCTTTCTTT. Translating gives CASSPRGPSMNTEAFF.

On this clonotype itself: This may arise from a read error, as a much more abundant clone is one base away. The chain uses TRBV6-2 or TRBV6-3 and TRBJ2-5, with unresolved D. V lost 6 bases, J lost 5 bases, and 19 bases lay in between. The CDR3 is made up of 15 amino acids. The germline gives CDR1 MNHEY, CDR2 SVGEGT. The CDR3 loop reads CASRARGTPVETQYF. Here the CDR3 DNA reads TGTGCCAGCAGGGCTCGCGGAACCCCGGTGGAGACCCAGTACTTC.

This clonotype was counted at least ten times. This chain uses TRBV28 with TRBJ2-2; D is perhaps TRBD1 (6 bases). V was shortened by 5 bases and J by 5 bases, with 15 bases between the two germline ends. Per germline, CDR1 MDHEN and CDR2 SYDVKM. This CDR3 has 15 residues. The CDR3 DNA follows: TGTGCCAGCAGTCTAACAGGGATGGGGACCGGGGAGCTGTTTTTT. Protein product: CASSLTGMGTGELFF.

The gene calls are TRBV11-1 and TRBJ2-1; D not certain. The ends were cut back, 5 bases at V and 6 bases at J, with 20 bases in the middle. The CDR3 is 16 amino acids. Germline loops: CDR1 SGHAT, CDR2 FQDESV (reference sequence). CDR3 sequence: CASSPPSGTVVNEQFF. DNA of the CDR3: TGTGCCAGCAGCCCCCCGTCTGGTACTGTCGTCAATGAGCAGTTCTTC.

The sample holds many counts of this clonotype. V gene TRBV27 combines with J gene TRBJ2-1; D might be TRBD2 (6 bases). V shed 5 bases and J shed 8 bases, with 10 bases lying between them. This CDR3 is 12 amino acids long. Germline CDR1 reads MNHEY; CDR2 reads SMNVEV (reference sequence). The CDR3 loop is CASSITGDEQFF. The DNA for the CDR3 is TGTGCCAGCAGTATAACGGGGGATGAGCAGTTCTTC.

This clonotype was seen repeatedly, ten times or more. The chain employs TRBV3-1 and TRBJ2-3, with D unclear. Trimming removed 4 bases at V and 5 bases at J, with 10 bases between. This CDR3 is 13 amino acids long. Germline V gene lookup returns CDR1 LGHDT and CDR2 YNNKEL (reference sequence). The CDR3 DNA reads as TGTGCCAGCAGCCTGACTGACCGAGATACGCAGTATTTT. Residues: CASSLTDRDTQYF.

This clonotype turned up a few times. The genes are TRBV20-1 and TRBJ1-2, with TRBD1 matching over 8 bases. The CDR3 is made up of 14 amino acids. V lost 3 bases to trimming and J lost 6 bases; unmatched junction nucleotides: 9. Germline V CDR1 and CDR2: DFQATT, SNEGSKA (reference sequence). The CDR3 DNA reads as TGCAGTGCTAGGGGACAGGATCCGTTTGATGGCTACACCTTC. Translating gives CSARGQDPFDGYTF.

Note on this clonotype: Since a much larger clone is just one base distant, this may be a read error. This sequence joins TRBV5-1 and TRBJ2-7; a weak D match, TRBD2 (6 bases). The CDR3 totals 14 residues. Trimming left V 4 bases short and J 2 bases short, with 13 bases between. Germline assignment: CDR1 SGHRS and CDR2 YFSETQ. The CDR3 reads CASSLPGDPYEQYF. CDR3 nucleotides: TGCGCCAGCAGCCTCCCGGGAGACCCCTACGAGCAGTACTTC.

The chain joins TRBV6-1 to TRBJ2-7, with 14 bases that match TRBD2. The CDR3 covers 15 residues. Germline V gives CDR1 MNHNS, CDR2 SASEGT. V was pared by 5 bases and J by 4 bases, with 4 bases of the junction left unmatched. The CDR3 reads CASSLRLAGGYEQYF. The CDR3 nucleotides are TGTGCCAGCAGTTTAAGACTAGCGGGAGGGTACGAGCAGTACTTC.

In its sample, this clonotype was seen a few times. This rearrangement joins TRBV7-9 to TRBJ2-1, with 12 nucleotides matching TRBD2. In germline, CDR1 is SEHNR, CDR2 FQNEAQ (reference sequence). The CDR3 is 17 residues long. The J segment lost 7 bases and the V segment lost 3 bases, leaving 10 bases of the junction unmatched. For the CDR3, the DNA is TGTGCCAGCAGCTTGCCTAGCGGGAGGGCCCGTTGGAATGAGCAGTTCTTC. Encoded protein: CASSLPSGRARWNEQFF.